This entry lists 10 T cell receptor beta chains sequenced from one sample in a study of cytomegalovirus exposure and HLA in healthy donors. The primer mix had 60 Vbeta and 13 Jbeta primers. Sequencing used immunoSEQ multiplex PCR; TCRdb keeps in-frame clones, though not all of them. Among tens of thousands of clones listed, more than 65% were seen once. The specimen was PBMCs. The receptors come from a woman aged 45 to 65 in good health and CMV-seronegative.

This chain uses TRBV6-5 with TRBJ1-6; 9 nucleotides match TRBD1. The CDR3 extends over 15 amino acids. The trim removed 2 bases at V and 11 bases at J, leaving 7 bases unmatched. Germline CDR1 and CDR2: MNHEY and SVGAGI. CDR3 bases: TGTGCCAGCAGTTACGGGGGACAGGGAGAGGCACCCCTCCACTTT. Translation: CASSYGGQGEAPLHF.

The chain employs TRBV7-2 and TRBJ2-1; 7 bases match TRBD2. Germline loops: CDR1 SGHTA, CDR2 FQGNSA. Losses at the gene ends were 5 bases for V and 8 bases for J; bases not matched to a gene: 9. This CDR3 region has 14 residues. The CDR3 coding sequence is TGTGCCAGCAGCAAACTAGCGCCTGTAGATGAGCAGTTCTTC. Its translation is CASSKLAPVDEQFF.

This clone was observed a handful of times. In DNA, the CDR3 is TGTGCCAGCAGTGCCCTTACAGGGGAAGGAACTGAAGCTTTCTTT. It yields the protein CASSALTGEGTEAFF. The chain couples TRBV6-1 to TRBJ1-1; 7 positions match TRBD1. The CDR3 covers 15 residues. V lost 4 bases, J lost 5 bases, and 10 bases stayed unmatched. Germline assignment: CDR1 MNHNS and CDR2 SASEGT.

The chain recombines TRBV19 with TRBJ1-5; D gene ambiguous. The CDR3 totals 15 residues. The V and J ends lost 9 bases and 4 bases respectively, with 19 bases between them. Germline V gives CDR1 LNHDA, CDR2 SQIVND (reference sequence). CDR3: CASSAFADTNQPQHF. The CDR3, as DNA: TGTGCCAGCTCCGCTTTCGCCGACACGAATCAGCCCCAGCATTTT.

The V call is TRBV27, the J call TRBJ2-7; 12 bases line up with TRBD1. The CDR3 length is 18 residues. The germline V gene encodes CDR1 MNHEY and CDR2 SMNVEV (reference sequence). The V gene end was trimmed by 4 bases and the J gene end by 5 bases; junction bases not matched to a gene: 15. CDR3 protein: CASSSAGVRDRGRNEQYF. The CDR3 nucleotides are TGTGCCAGCAGTTCGGCCGGGGTCCGGGACAGGGGGCGTAACGAGCAGTACTTC.

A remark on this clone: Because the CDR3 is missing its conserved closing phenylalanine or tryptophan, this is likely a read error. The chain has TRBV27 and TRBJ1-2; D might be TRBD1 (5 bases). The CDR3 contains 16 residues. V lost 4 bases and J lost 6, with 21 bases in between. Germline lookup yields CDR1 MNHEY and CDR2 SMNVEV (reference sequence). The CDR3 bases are TGTGCCAGCAGTTCCCTTGGTGGACAACTGCTAGATGGCTACACCGTC. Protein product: CASSSLGGQLLDGYTV.

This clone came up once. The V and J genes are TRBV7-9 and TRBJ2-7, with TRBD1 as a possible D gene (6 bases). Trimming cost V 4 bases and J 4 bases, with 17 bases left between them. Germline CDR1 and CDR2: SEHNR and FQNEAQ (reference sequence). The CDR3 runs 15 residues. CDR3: CASSWTGTRGYEQYF. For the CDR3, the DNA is TGTGCCAGCAGCTGGACCGGGACAAGGGGATACGAGCAGTACTTC.

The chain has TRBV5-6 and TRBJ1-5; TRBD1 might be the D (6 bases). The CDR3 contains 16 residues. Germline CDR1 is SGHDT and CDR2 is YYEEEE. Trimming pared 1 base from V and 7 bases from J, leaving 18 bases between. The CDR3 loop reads CASSLRGRGNRQPQHF. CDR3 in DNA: TGTGCCAGCAGCTTGCGAGGAAGGGGGAATAGACAGCCCCAGCATTTT.

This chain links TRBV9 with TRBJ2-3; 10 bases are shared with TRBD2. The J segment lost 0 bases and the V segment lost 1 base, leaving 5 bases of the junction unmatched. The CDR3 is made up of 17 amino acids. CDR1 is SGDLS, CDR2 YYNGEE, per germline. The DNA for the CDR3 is TGTGCCAGCAGCGTAAGGAGCGGGGGGGTTAGCACAGATACGCAGTATTTT. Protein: CASSVRSGGVSTDTQYF.

CDR3 sequence: CASSGGPAETQYF. CDR3 bases: TGTGCCAGCAGCGGAGGGCCCGCGGAGACCCAGTACTTC. V is TRBV4-2 and J is TRBJ2-5; D might be TRBD2 (6 bases). This CDR3 has 13 amino acids. Trimming removed 5 bases at V and 5 bases at J, with 12 bases between. CDR1 is LGHNA and CDR2 is YNFKEQ in the germline V gene.